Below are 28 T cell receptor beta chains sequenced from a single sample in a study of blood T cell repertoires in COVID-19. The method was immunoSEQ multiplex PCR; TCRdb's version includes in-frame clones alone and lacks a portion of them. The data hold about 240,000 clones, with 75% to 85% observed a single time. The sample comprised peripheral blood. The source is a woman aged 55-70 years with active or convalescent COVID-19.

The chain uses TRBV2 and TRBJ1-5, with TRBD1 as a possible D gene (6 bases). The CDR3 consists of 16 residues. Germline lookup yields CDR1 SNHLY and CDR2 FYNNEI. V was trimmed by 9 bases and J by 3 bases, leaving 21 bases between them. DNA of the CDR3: TGTGCCAGTACTCCGCAGGGACCAGGGGTCAATCAGCCCCAGCATTTT. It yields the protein CASTPQGPGVNQPQHF.

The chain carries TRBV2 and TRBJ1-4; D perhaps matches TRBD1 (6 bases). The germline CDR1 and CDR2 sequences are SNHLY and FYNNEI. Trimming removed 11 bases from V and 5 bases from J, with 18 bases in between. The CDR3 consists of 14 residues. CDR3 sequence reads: CAGTVQGLNEKLFF. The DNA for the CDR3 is TGTGCCGGCACCGTTCAGGGGTTAAATGAAAAACTGTTTTTT.

This CDR3 reads CASSPGTSGGDRDTQYF. The CDR3 DNA reads TGTGCCAGCAGCCCCGGGACTAGCGGGGGGGACCGGGATACGCAGTATTTT. This rearrangement joins TRBV7-9 to TRBJ2-3; 16 positions match TRBD2. The germline CDR1 and CDR2 sequences are SEHNR and FQNEAQ (reference sequence). The CDR3 has 17 amino acids. Germline trimming cut 5 bases from V and 6 bases from J; bases unmatched to any gene: 8.

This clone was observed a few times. The CDR3 spells CAWSWGQGNEKLFF. DNA of the CDR3: TGTGCCTGGAGTTGGGGACAGGGGAATGAAAAACTGTTTTTT. This chain uses TRBV30 with TRBJ1-4; 10 bases are a match to TRBD1. J was trimmed by 5 bases and V by 2 bases; bases with no gene match: 2. The CDR3 sequence is 14 residues long. In germline, CDR1 is GTSNPN, CDR2 SVGIG (reference sequence).

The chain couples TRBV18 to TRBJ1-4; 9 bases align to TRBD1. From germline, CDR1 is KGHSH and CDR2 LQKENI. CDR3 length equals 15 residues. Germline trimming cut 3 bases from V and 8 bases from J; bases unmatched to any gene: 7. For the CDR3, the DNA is TGTGCCAGCTCACCGCCGGGACAGGGCGGAGAAAAACTGTTTTTT. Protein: CASSPPGQGGEKLFF.

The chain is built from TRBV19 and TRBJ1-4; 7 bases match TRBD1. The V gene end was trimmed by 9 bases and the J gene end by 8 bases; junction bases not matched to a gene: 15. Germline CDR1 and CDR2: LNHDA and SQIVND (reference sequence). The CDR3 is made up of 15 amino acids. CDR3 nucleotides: TGTGCCAGCCCGAAAGTGGGGACAGCGGACGAAAAACTGTTTTTT. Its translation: CASPKVGTADEKLFF.

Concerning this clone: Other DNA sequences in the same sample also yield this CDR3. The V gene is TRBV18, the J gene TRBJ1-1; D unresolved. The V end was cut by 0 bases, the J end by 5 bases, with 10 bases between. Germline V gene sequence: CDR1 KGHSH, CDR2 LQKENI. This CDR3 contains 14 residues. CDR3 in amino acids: CASSPPPGGTEAFF. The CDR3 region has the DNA TGTGCCAGCTCACCACCTCCGGGAGGGACTGAAGCTTTCTTT.

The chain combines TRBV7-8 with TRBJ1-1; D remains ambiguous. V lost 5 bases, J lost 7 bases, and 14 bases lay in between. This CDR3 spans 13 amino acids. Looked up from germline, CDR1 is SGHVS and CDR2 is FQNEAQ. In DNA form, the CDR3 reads TGTGCCAGCAGCCAGCGGCGGACGGTTGAAGCTTTCTTT. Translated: CASSQRRTVEAFF.

CDR3 in amino acids: CASSPWHTDTQYF. CDR3 nucleotides: TGTGCCAGCAGCCCTTGGCACACAGATACGCAGTATTTT. The chain recombines TRBV7-3 with TRBJ2-3; D gene unclear. V was cut by 5 bases and J by 2 bases, with 8 bases left in between. The length of the CDR3 is 13 residues. CDR1 and CDR2 (germline): SGHTA, FQGTGA.

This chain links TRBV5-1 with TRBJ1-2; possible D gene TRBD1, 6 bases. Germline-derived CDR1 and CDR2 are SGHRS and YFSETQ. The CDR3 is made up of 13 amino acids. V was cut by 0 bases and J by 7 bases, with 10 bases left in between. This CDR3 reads CASSLEGVPGYTF. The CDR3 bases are TGCGCCAGCAGCTTGGAGGGGGTCCCTGGCTACACCTTC.

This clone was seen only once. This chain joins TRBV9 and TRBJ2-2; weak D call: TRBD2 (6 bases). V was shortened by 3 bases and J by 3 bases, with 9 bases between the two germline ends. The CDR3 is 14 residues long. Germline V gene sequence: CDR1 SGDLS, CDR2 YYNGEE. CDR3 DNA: TGTGCCAGCAGCGCCGGGGGTTACACCGGGGAGCTGTTTTTT. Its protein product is CASSAGGYTGELFF.

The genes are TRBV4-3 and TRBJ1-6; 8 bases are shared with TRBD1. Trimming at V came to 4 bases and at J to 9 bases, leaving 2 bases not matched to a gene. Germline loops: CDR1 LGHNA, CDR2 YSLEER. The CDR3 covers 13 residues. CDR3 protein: CASSRGQGSPLHF. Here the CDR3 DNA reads TGCGCCAGCAGCCGCGGACAGGGTTCACCCCTCCACTTT.

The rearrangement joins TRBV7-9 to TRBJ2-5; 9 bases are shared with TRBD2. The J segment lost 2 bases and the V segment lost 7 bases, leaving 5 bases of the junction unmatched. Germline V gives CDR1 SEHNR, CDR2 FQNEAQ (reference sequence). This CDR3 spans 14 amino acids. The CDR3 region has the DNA TGTGCCAGCACCCCACTAGCGGGTCAAGAGACCCAGTACTTC. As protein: CASTPLAGQETQYF.

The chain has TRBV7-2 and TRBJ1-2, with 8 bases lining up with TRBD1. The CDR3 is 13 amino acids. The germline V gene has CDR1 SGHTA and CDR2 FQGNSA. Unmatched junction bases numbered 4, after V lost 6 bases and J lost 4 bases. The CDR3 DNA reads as TGTGCCAGCAGAGGACAGGGCCCCTATGGCTACACCTTC. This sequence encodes CASRGQGPYGYTF.

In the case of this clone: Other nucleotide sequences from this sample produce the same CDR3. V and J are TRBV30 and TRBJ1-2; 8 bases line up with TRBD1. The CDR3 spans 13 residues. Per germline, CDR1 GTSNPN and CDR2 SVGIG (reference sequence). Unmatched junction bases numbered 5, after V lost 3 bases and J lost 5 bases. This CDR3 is CAWSGTGTYGYTF. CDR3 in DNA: TGTGCCTGGAGCGGGACAGGCACTTATGGCTACACCTTC.

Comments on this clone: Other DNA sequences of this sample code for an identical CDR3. The CDR3 sequence is CASSGRDSSYEQYF. In nucleotides, the CDR3 is TGTGCCAGCAGCGGCCGGGACAGCTCCTACGAGCAGTACTTC. The V call is TRBV9, the J call TRBJ2-7; TRBD1 matches 7 bases. Germline V gene sequence: CDR1 SGDLS, CDR2 YYNGEE. V lost 3 bases, J lost 0 bases, and 3 bases stayed unmatched. This CDR3 has 14 residues.

Here the CDR3 DNA reads TGTGCCAGCAGCCTAAGACAGGGGGCGACCGGGGAGCTGTTTTTT. The encoded protein is CASSLRQGATGELFF. The rearrangement links TRBV11-2 to TRBJ2-2, with TRBD1 matching over 10 bases. CDR1 and CDR2 from the germline V gene are SGHAT and FQNNGV. CDR3 length: 15 residues. V shed 5 bases and J 5 bases; nucleotides not matched to a gene: 5. The full variable domain, its missing parts supplied by reference TRBV11-2 and TRBJ2-2, is EAGVAQSPRYKIIEKRQSVAFWCNPISGHATLYWYQQILGQGPKLLIQFQNNGVVDDSQLPKDRFSAERLKGVDSTLKIQPAKLEDSAVYLCASSLRQGATGELFFGEGSRLTVL.

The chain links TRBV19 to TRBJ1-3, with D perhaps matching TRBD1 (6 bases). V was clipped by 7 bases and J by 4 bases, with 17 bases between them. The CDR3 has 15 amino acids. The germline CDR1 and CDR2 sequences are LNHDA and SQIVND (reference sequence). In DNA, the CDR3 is TGTGCCAGTACCAAAACCGGACAGTCCGGAAACACCATATATTTT. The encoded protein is CASTKTGQSGNTIYF.

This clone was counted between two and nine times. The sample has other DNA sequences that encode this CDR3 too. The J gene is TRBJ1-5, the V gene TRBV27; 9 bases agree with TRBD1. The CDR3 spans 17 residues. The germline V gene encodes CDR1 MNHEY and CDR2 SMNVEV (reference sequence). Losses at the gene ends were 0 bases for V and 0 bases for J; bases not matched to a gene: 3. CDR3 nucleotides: TGTGCCAGCAGTTTATCGGGGGGACAGGGTAGCAATCAGCCCCAGCATTTT. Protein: CASSLSGGQGSNQPQHF.

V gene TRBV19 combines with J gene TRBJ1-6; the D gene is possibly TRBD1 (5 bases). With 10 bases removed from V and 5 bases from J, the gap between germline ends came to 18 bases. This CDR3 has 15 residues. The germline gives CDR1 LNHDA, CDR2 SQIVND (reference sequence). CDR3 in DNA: TGTGCCACCACGGGGGGGATCCCTCATAATTCACCCCTCCACTTT. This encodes CATTGGIPHNSPLHF. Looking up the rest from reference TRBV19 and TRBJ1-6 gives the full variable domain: DGGITQSPKYLFRKEGQNVTLSCEQNLNHDAMYWYRQDPGQGLRLIYYSQIVNDFQKGDIAEGYSVSREKKESFPLTVTSAQKNPTAFYLCATTGGIPHNSPLHFGNGTRLTVT.

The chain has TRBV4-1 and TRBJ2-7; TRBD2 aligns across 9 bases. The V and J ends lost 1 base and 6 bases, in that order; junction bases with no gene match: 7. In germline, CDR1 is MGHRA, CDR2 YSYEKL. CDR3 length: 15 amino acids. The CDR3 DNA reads TGCGCCAGCAGCCAAGGTCATAGCGGGGGCGGCGAGCAGTACTTC. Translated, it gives CASSQGHSGGGEQYF.

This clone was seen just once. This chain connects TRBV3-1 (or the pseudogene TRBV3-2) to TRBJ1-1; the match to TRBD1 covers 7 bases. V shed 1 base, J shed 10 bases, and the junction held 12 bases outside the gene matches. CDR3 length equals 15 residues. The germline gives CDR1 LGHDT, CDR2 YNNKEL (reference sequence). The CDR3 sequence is CASSQGSRGSGGAFF. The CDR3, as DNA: TGTGCCAGCAGCCAAGGATCCAGGGGGTCCGGGGGAGCTTTCTTT.

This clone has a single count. CDR3 residues: CASRQGAYEQYF. In nucleotides, the CDR3 is TGTGCCAGCAGACAGGGGGCCTACGAGCAGTACTTC. The chain combines TRBV28 with TRBJ2-7, with TRBD1 matching 8 bases. The V and J ends lost 6 bases and 2 bases, in that order; junction bases with no gene match: 0. Germline loops: CDR1 MDHEN, CDR2 SYDVKM. CDR3 length: 12 amino acids. The variable domain in full, completed from reference TRBV28 and TRBJ2-7, reads DVKVTQSSRYLVKRTGEKVFLECVQDMDHENMFWYRQDPGLGLRLIYFSYDVKMKEKGDIPEGYSVSREKKERFSLILESASTNQTSMYLCASRQGAYEQYFGPGTRLTVT.

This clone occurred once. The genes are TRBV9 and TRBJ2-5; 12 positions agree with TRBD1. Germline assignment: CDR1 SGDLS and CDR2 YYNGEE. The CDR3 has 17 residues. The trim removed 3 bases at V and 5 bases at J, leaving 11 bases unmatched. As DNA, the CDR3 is TGTGCCAGCAGCGACCCCCGGGACAGGGGGCTGGAGGAGACCCAGTACTTC. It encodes CASSDPRDRGLEETQYF.

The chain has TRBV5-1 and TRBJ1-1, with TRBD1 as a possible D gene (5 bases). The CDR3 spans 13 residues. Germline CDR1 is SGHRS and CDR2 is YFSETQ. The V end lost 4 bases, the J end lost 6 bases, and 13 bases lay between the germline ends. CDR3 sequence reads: CASSTDTDPEAFF. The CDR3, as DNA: TGCGCCAGCAGCACGGACACCGATCCTGAAGCTTTCTTT. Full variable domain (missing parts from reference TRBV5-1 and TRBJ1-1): KAGVTQTPRYLIKTRGQQVTLSCSPISGHRSVSWYQQTPGQGLQFLFEYFSETQRNKGNFPGRFSGRQFSNSRSEMNVSTLELGDSALYLCASSTDTDPEAFFGQGTRLTVV.

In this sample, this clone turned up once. The CDR3 region has the DNA TGTGCCAGCAGCGTAGGCAGGGGGTCAGTCGGGGAGCTGTTTTTT. This codes for CASSVGRGSVGELFF. The chain employs TRBV9 and TRBJ2-2; 7 bases line up with TRBD1. The CDR3 is 15 residues long. Germline V gene lookup returns CDR1 SGDLS and CDR2 YYNGEE. V was clipped by 0 bases and J by 7 bases; unmatched bases: 6.

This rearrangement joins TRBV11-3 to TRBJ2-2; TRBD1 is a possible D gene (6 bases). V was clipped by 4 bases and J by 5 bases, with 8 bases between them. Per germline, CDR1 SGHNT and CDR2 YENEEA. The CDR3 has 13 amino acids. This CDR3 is CASSSGQTGELFF. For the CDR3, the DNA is TGTGCCAGCAGCTCCGGACAGACCGGGGAGCTGTTTTTT. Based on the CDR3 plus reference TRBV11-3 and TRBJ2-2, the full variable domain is EAGVVQSPRYKIIEKKQPVAFWCNPISGHNTLYWYLQNLGQGPELLIRYENEEAVDDSQLPKDRFSAERLKGVDSTLKIQPAELGDSAVYLCASSSGQTGELFFGEGSRLTVL.

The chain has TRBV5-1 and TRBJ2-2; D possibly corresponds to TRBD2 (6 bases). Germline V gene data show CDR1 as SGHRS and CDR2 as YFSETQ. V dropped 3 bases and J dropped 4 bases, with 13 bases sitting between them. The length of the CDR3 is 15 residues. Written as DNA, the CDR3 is TGCGCCAGCAGCTCTTATGGAGGGCCCACCGGGGAGCTGTTTTTT. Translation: CASSSYGGPTGELFF.